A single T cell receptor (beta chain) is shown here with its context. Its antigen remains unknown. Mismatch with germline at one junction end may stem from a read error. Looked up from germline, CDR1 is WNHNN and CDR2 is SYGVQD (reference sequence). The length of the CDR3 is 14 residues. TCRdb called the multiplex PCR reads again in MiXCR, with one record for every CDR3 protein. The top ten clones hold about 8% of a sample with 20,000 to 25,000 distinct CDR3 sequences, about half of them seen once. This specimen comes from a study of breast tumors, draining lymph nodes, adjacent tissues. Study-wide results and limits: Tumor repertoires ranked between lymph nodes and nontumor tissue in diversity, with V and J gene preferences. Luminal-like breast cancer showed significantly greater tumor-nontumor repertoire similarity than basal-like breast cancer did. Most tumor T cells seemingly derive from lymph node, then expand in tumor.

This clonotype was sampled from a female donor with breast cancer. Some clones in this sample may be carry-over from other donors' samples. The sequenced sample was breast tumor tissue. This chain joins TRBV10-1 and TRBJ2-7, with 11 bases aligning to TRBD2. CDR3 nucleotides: TGCGTCAGCAGTGGGACTAGCGGCGCCTACGAGCAGTACTTC. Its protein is CVSSGTSGAYEQYF.